This TCR beta chain appears in the sequencing data of a study of cytomegalovirus exposure and HLA in healthy donors. CDR3 length equals 14 residues. Germline V gene sequence: CDR1 LNHDA, CDR2 SQIVND (reference sequence). Between the trimmed V and J ends, which lost 2 bases and 5 bases, there was a span of 12 bases. The PCR contained 60 Vbeta and 13 Jbeta primers. Measured with immunoSEQ multiplex PCR; TCRdb has only the in-frame clones, and not every one. This table holds around 130,000 clones, just under 80% found once. The sequence was obtained from a man aged 25 to 40 in good health and CMV-seronegative. Sequenced material: PBMCs. The chain recombines TRBV19 with TRBJ1-1, with a weak D call TRBD1 (5 bases). The DNA for the CDR3 is TGTGCCAGTAGTATAACGGGGGTTGGAACTGAAGCTTTCTTT. Translating it yields CASSITGVGTEAFF.